The clone carrying this T cell receptor beta chain has more than one count but fewer than ten. Its cognate antigen is unknown. This specimen belongs to a study of Graves' ophthalmopathy and Graves' hyperthyroidism. Study-level background: The authors defined stable hyperthyroidism as no ophthalmopathy within 18 months of follow-up.

Amplification of the TCR beta CDR3 regions used RNA transcripts (as template). First-round RT-PCR with HTBI primers preceded a second-round multiplex PCR. TCRdb re-derived calls from the multiplex PCR reads in MiXCR, one entry per CDR3 protein. Among over a million distinct CDR3 sequences listed, about 38% were seen once. Among the exclusions were patients with other autoimmune diseases, uncontrolled infections, pregnancy or lactation. Findings of the study overall: The blood repertoire also included most expanded thyroid clonotypes above 0.001 frequency.

The ends lost 8 bases at V and 2 bases at J; junction bases unmatched: 5. Germline CDR1 reads MGHDK; CDR2 reads SYGVNS. The CDR3 contains 13 residues. J is TRBJ2-5 and V is TRBV25-1; 7 nucleotides align to TRBD1. Material for sequencing was peripheral blood or thyroid tissue (not recorded which). The TCR comes from an adult man with Graves' hyperthyroidism. CDR3 bases: TGTGCCAGCTTATTCAGGGGGCAAGAGACCCAGTACTTC. This encodes CASLFRGQETQYF.